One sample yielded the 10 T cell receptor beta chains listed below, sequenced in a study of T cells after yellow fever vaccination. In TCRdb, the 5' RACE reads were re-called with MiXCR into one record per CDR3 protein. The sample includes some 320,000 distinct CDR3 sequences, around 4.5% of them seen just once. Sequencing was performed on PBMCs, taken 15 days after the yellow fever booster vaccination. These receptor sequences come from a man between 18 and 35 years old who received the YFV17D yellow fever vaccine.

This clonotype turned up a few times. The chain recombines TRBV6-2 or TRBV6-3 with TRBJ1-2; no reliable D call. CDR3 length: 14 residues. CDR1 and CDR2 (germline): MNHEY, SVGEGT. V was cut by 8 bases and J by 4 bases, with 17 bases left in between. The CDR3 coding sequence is TGTGCCAGCCGGGTCATCGGCAACCGCTATGGCTACACCTTC. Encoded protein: CASRVIGNRYGYTF.

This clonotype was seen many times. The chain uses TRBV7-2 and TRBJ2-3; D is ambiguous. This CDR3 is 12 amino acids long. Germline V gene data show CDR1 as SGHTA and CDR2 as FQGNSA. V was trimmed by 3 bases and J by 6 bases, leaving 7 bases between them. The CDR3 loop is CASSFSVDTQYF. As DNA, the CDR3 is TGTGCCAGCAGCTTCAGTGTGGATACGCAGTATTTT. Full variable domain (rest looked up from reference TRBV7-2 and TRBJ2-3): GAGVSQSPSNKVTEKGKDVELRCDPISGHTALYWYRQSLGQGLEFLIYFQGNSAPDKSGLPSDRFSAERTGGSVSTLTIQRTQQEDSAVYLCASSFSVDTQYFGPGTRLTVL.

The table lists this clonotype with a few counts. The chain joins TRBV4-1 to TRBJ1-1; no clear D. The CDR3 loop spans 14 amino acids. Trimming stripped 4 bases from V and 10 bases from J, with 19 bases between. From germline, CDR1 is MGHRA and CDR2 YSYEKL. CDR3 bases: TGCGCCAGCAGCCGAGAGAGGAGAGGTATTGGAGCTTTCTTT. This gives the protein CASSRERRGIGAFF.

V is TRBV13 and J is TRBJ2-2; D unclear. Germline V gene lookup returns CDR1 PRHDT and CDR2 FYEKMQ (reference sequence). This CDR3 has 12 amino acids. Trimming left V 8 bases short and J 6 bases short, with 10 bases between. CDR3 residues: CASGRWAGELFF. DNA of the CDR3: TGTGCCAGCGGTCGCTGGGCCGGGGAGCTGTTTTTT.

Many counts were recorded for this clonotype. The DNA of the CDR3 is TGTGCCAGCAGTTACTCTGAGGCCTACGAGCAGTACTTC. It yields the protein CASSYSEAYEQYF. The V and J genes are TRBV6-5 and TRBJ2-7; no definite D call. CDR1 is MNHEY, CDR2 SVGAGI, per germline. CDR3 length: 13 residues. Trimming removed 0 bases from V and 2 bases from J, with 5 bases in between.

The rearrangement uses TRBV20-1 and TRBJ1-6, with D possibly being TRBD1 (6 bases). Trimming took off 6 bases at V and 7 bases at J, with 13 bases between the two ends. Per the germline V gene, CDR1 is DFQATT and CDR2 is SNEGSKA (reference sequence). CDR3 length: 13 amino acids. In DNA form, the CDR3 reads TGCAGTGCCAGGGGTACAGGGAATTCACCCCTCCACTTT. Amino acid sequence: CSARGTGNSPLHF.

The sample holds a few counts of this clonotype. CDR3 in amino acids: CASSWVTGATNEKLFF. CDR3 DNA sequence: TGCGCCAGCAGCTGGGTAACAGGTGCAACTAATGAAAAACTGTTTTTT. The genes are TRBV5-1 and TRBJ1-4; a possible D gene is TRBD1 (5 bases). The CDR3 totals 16 residues. Germline V gene lookup returns CDR1 SGHRS and CDR2 YFSETQ. Trimming left V 3 bases short and J 0 bases short, with 12 bases between.

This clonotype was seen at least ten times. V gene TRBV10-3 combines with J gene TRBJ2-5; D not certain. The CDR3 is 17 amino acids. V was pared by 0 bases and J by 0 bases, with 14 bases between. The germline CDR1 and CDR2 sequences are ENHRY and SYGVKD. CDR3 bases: TGTGCCATCAGTGAGTCGCCGGTAGCTAGGTACCAAGAGACCCAGTACTTC. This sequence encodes CAISESPVARYQETQYF.

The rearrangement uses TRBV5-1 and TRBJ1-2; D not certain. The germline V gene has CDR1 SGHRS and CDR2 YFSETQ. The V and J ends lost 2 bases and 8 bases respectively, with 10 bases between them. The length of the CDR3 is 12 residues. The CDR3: CASSFEGVGYTF. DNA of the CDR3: TGCGCCAGCAGCTTTGAAGGTGTCGGCTACACCTTC.

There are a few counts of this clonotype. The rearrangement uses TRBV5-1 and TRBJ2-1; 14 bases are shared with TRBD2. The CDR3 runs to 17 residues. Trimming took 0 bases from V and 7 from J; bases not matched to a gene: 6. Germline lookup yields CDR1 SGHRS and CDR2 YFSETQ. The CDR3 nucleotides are TGCGCCAGCAGCTTGGCCGGGACTAGCGGGGGACCAAATGAGCAGTTCTTC. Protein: CASSLAGTSGGPNEQFF. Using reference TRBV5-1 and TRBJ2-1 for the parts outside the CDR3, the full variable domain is KAGVTQTPRYLIKTRGQQVTLSCSPISGHRSVSWYQQTPGQGLQFLFEYFSETQRNKGNFPGRFSGRQFSNSRSEMNVSTLELGDSALYLCASSLAGTSGGPNEQFFGPGTRLTVL.